This is a list of T cell receptor beta chains from one sample in a study of cytomegalovirus exposure and HLA in healthy donors. Clones were sequenced by immunoSEQ multiplex PCR, and TCRdb holds only the in-frame ones, with some missing. The sample has some 100,000 clones; 70% to 80% are singletons. The specimen sequenced was PBMCs. All receptors come from a man aged 50 to 59 in good health and CMV-seropositive. CDR3s include the opening cysteine and the closing phenylalanine or tryptophan. Each record gives: D gene, V gene, J gene, clone size, CDR3 length, CDR3 DNA, CDR3 protein. The D gene is left open where the match is weak. Clone sizes are given selectively: once, few, many, or a class where the clone is expanded.

>TRBD1|TRBV19|TRBJ2-7|.|14
TGTGCCAGAACACCGGGACAGCTTCGCCCCGAGCAGTACTTC
CARTPGQLRPEQYF
>.|TRBV5-4|TRBJ2-7|.|12
TGTGCCAGCAGCACCTCTCGGGGCGAGCAGTACTTC
CASSTSRGEQYF
>TRBD1|TRBV13|TRBJ1-5|few|17
TGTGCCAGCAGCTTACCCGGACAGGGTCTTGGCAATCAGCCCCAGCATTTT
CASSLPGQGLGNQPQHF
>TRBD1|TRBV7-9|TRBJ1-3|.|17
TGTGCCAGCAGTCGTCTAACGGGACAGGGGGTAGGAAACACCATATATTTT
CASSRLTGQGVGNTIYF
>TRBD1|TRBV19|TRBJ2-5|few|15
TGTGCCAGTAGTATTCAACGGACAGGGCGAGAGACCCAGTACTTC
CASSIQRTGRETQYF
>.|TRBV6-5|TRBJ1-2|.|11
TGTGCCAGCCGCGGTAGCTATGGCTACACCTTC
CASRGSYGYTF
>TRBD1|TRBV6-6|TRBJ1-5|.|15
TGTGCCAGCAGTTATTCGGACAGGGACAATCAGCCCCAGCATTTT
CASSYSDRDNQPQHF
>TRBD1|TRBV6-5|TRBJ1-1|.|15
TGTGCCAGCAGTTCCTCGGGACAGGGGAACACTGAAGCTTTCTTT
CASSSSGQGNTEAFF
>.|TRBV5-1|TRBJ2-1|once|16
TGCGCCAGCAGCTTTGGGGGGGCCCTGGGGTACAATGAGCAGTTCTTC
CASSFGGALGYNEQFF
>TRBD1|TRBV30|TRBJ1-2|few|15
TGTGCCTGGAGCACCTTGGACAGGGTGGACTATGGCTACACCTTC
CAWSTLDRVDYGYTF
>.|TRBV6-5|TRBJ2-5|.|14
TGTGCCAGCAGGGTACAGGGTGAACAAGAGACCCAGTACTTC
CASRVQGEQETQYF
>TRBD2|TRBV5-6|TRBJ2-7|.|16
TGTGCCAGCAGCCTGAGGACTAGCGGGAGCGGGTACGAGCAGTACTTC
CASSLRTSGSGYEQYF
>.|TRBV5-1|TRBJ2-5|.|13
TGCGCCAGCAGCTTTAGCGGCCAAGAGACCCAGTACTTC
CASSFSGQETQYF
>.|TRBV7-8|TRBJ1-1|.|15
TGTGCCAGCAGCGCCAACAGGGTGGGCCCCCCTGAAGCTTTCTTT
CASSANRVGPPEAFF
>.|TRBV4-1|TRBJ1-5|few|14
TGCGCCAGCAGCTCCTCAGGGAATTCGCAGCCCCAGCATTTT
CASSSSGNSQPQHF
>.|TRBV4-3|TRBJ1-4|.|15
TGCGCCAGCAGCCTAAACGGGGGACCGAATGAAAAACTGTTTTTT
CASSLNGGPNEKLFF
>.|TRBV28|TRBJ2-1|.|13
TGTGCCAGCAGTTCCGCCGGTCGCGATGAGCAGTTCTTC
CASSSAGRDEQFF
>.|TRBV11-2|TRBJ1-1|few|13
TGTGCCAGCAGCTTAACCCTAAACACTGAAGCTTTCTTT
CASSLTLNTEAFF
>.|TRBV6-1|TRBJ1-2|.|14
TGTGCCGCAACGGAGCCTTTCTACAACTATGGCTACACCTTC
CAATEPFYNYGYTF
>.|TRBV30|TRBJ2-5|.|15
TGTGCCTGGAGTCGGGGTAAGGGTCTGGGAGAGACCCAGTACTTC
CAWSRGKGLGETQYF
>.|TRBV23-1|TRBJ2-7|.|15
TGCGCCAGCAGTCAACCGGAGGGGACCCCCTACGAGCAGTACTTC
CASSQPEGTPYEQYF
>TRBD1|TRBV7-9|TRBJ2-3|.|17
TGTGCCAGCAGCTTAGTACTCGGGACAGTGAGCACAGATACGCAGTATTTT
CASSLVLGTVSTDTQYF
>.|TRBV7-9|TRBJ1-1|.|14
TGTGCCAGCAGCTCGGGACATATGAACACTGAAGCTTTCTTT
CASSSGHMNTEAFF
>.|TRBV7-9|TRBJ1-1|few|14
TGTGCCAGCGGTCTGGAGGGAATGAACACTGAAGCTTTCTTT
CASGLEGMNTEAFF
>.|TRBV18|TRBJ2-1|.|15
TGTGCCAGCTCTCTCGGAGAGGCTGCTGTCAATGAGCAGTTCTTC
CASSLGEAAVNEQFF
>TRBD1|TRBV5-1|TRBJ1-3|.|17
TGCGCCAGCAGCCGACGACCCGACAGGGGAGGAGGAAACACCATATATTTT
CASSRRPDRGGGNTIYF
>.|TRBV5-1|TRBJ2-1|.|16
TGCGCCAGCAGCTTGGCCGCCAGGGGGGAATACAATGAGCAGTTCTTC
CASSLAARGEYNEQFF
>TRBD2|TRBV6-5|TRBJ2-5|.|15
TGTGCCAGCAGACCGCGGGGGGGCCGGTGGGAGACCCAGTACTTC
CASRPRGGRWETQYF
>.|TRBV5-6|TRBJ1-3|once|16
TGTGCCAGCAGCTTCCTAGGTGGGGGCGACGGAAACACCATATATTTT
CASSFLGGGDGNTIYF
>.|TRBV7-8|TRBJ2-4|.|15
TGTGCCAGCAGCTTAGCGACTAGGAGCAAAAACATTCAGTACTTC
CASSLATRSKNIQYF
>.|TRBV5-4|TRBJ2-1|.|16
TGTGCCAGCAGCTTGGGGCGCGGGGTTCTTGAAAATGAGCAGTTCTTC
CASSLGRGVLENEQFF
>TRBD1|TRBV2|TRBJ2-5|.|15
TGTGCCAGCAGCCGACAGGGCCACACCGGGGAGACCCAGTACTTC
CASSRQGHTGETQYF
>TRBD2|TRBV7-9|TRBJ2-1|.|15
TGTGCCAGCAGACGCCCGGGGGGAGCCTACAATGAGCAGTTCTTC
CASRRPGGAYNEQFF
>.|TRBV21-1|TRBJ2-2|.|19
TGTGCCAGCGGCCTCGCGGCTAGCGGGAGGAACGGAGCAGCCGGGGAGCTGTTTTTT
CASGLAASGRNGAAGELFF
>TRBD1|TRBV7-9|TRBJ2-1|.|17
TGTGCCAGCAGCCTGGGGCGACAGGGGGTTACCTACAATGAGCAGTTCTTC
CASSLGRQGVTYNEQFF
>TRBD1|TRBV18|TRBJ1-6|.|15
TGTGCCAGCTCACCGCCGGGACAGGGGGCCTCAGCCCTCCACTTT
CASSPPGQGASALHF
>.|TRBV18|TRBJ1-5|.|14
TGTGCCAGCTCACCGGGAGGTGGCAATCAGCCCCAGCATTTT
CASSPGGGNQPQHF
>.|TRBV10-3|TRBJ2-7|.|13
TGTGCCATCACCCCTGGACAGTCTTACGAGCAGTACTTC
CAITPGQSYEQYF
>TRBD1|TRBV10-3|TRBJ2-7|.|18
TGTGCCATCAGTGAGTCGAAGGGGACAGGCCAATCGTCCTACGAGCAGTACTTC
CAISESKGTGQSSYEQYF
>.|TRBV25-1|TRBJ1-1|.|16
TGTGCCAGCAGTGATCCTTCGACATCCCCAACGGCTGAAGCTTTCTTT
CASSDPSTSPTAEAFF
>TRBD2|TRBV7-2|TRBJ2-1|.|16
TGTGCCAGCAGCCCCCGGGGCGCGGGAGGGCCTTATGAGCAGTTCTTC
CASSPRGAGGPYEQFF
>TRBD1|TRBV4-1|TRBJ1-2|.|15
TGCGCCAGCAGACGTCCCGGGACAGGGGGCGGTGGCTACACCTTC
CASRRPGTGGGGYTF
>.|TRBV10-2|TRBJ2-7|.|13
TGCGCCAGCAGTGGGCGGGCTCGCGACGAGCAGTACTTC
CASSGRARDEQYF
>.|TRBV9|TRBJ1-1|.|13
TGTGCCAGCAGCACGGACTCGAACACTGAAGCTTTCTTT
CASSTDSNTEAFF
>.|TRBV5-4|TRBJ1-2|.|14
TGTGCCAGCAGCCAGGCAGGGCAAAACTATGGCTACACCTTC
CASSQAGQNYGYTF
>.|TRBV4-1|TRBJ1-4|.|16
TGCGCCAGCAGCCAAGAATTGACATCTTTTAATGAAAAACTGTTTTTT
CASSQELTSFNEKLFF
>TRBD1|TRBV29-1|TRBJ1-2|.|13
TGCAGCGTTGAAGATGGGGACAGGGTTTACTACACCTTC
CSVEDGDRVYYTF